The 26 T cell receptor beta chains below come from one sample, sequenced in a study of cytomegalovirus exposure and HLA in healthy donors. This PCR relied on a set of 60 Vbeta primers and 13 Jbeta primers. Here immunoSEQ multiplex PCR was the method, and the copy in TCRdb shows in-frame clones only, minus some. Among 150,000 to 200,000 clones listed, approximately 77% were seen once. Specimen: PBMCs. Source of these receptors: a male donor in good health and CMV-seropositive.

This chain links TRBV7-9 with TRBJ2-2; 8 bases align to TRBD1. Unmatched junction bases numbered 3, after V lost 1 base and J lost 2 bases. In germline, CDR1 is SEHNR, CDR2 FQNEAQ (reference sequence). The CDR3 runs 16 residues. In nucleotides, the CDR3 is TGTGCCAGCAGCTTAGGACAGGGGAGCAACACCGGGGAGCTGTTTTTT. Translated, it gives CASSLGQGSNTGELFF.

The chain links TRBV7-2 to TRBJ2-1; 7 nucleotides line up with TRBD2. CDR1 is SGHTA and CDR2 is FQGNSA in the germline V gene. CDR3 length equals 15 residues. The V and J ends lost 0 bases and 4 bases, in that order; junction bases with no gene match: 3. The CDR3 loop reads CASSLAVGGYNEQFF. The DNA of the CDR3 is TGTGCCAGCAGCTTAGCAGTCGGGGGGTACAATGAGCAGTTCTTC.

This chain links TRBV7-9 with TRBJ1-2, with D possibly being TRBD1 (6 bases). V was cut by 1 base and J by 5 bases, with 14 bases left in between. Germline-derived CDR1 and CDR2 are SEHNR and FQNEAQ (reference sequence). The CDR3 totals 15 residues. The CDR3 loop reads CASSLGHSRGYGYTF. The CDR3 nucleotides are TGTGCCAGCAGCTTAGGACACTCCAGGGGATATGGCTACACCTTC.

This sequence joins TRBV4-1 and TRBJ1-1; 7 bases map to TRBD1. V lost 4 bases to trimming and J lost 0 bases; unmatched junction nucleotides: 5. This CDR3 has 15 amino acids. Germline lookup yields CDR1 MGHRA and CDR2 YSYEKL. The DNA of the CDR3 is TGCGCCAGCAGCCGGACAGGTTTCATGAACACTGAAGCTTTCTTT. Translating it yields CASSRTGFMNTEAFF.

V gene TRBV9 combines with J gene TRBJ2-2; the D gene is possibly TRBD2 (6 bases). Trimming removed 7 bases at V and 4 bases at J, with 14 bases between. The CDR3 length is 14 residues. Germline V gives CDR1 SGDLS, CDR2 YYNGEE. For the CDR3, the DNA is TGTGCCAGCTCTCTTCAGGGACTCACCGGGGAGCTGTTTTTT. Its protein product is CASSLQGLTGELFF. Combining the CDR3 with reference TRBV9 and TRBJ2-2 gives the whole variable domain DSGVTQTPKHLITATGQRVTLRCSPRSGDLSVYWYQQSLDQGLQFLIQYYNGEERAKGNILERFSAQQFPDLHSELNLSSLELGDSALYFCASSLQGLTGELFFGEGSRLTVL.

The V and J genes are TRBV11-2 and TRBJ2-7; D not certain. V gave up 5 bases and J gave up 1 base, with 9 bases separating them. The germline gives CDR1 SGHAT, CDR2 FQNNGV. This CDR3 is 13 amino acids long. CDR3 DNA sequence: TGTGCCAGCAGCCCAGGATTATCCTACGAGCAGTACTTC. It is translated as CASSPGLSYEQYF.

The rearrangement links TRBV7-3 to TRBJ2-5; maybe TRBD2 (6 bases). CDR3 length: 14 residues. The germline V gene has CDR1 SGHTA and CDR2 FQGTGA. V shed 0 bases and J shed 4 bases, with 9 bases lying between them. CDR3 bases: TGTGCCAGCAGCTTAACGGGGGGACTAGAGACCCAGTACTTC. This encodes CASSLTGGLETQYF.

The gene calls are TRBV29-1 and TRBJ1-2; 8 nucleotides match TRBD1. Germline lookup yields CDR1 SQVTM and CDR2 ANQGSEA. V shed 5 bases and J 2 bases; nucleotides not matched to a gene: 7. The CDR3 has 14 amino acids. CDR3 bases: TGCAGCGTTTTGGACAGGGACCAGAACTATGGCTACACCTTC. Amino acids: CSVLDRDQNYGYTF.

The rearrangement links TRBV30 to TRBJ1-5; D might be TRBD1 (6 bases). Germline V gives CDR1 GTSNPN, CDR2 SVGIG (reference sequence). The V and J ends lost 1 base and 6 bases respectively, with 13 bases between them. The CDR3 runs to 14 residues. CDR3 bases: TGTGCCTGGAGTGAACAGGGTCAGGGTCAGCCCCAGCATTTT. Amino acid sequence: CAWSEQGQGQPQHF.

This chain connects TRBV29-1 to TRBJ1-4; unclear D gene. Germline V gene sequence: CDR1 SQVTM, CDR2 ANQGSEA. The germline V and J ends were trimmed by 0 bases and 8 bases, with 7 bases remaining between them. CDR3 size: 12 residues. The CDR3 region is CSVEDSREKLFF. In DNA form, the CDR3 reads TGCAGCGTTGAAGACTCGAGAGAAAAACTGTTTTTT.

V gene TRBV19 combines with J gene TRBJ1-4; a weak D match, TRBD1 (5 bases). CDR3 size: 13 residues. Germline CDR1 LNHDA, CDR2 SQIVND (reference sequence). V gave up 11 bases and J gave up 7 bases, with 17 bases separating them. The CDR3 coding sequence is TGTGCCTCCTCGTCCGGGGGAGGTGAAAAACTGTTTTTT. Its protein product is CASSSGGGEKLFF.

In its sample, this clone was seen once. The chain combines TRBV19 with TRBJ1-6; 8 bases agree with TRBD1. Germline CDR1 is LNHDA and CDR2 is SQIVND (reference sequence). V gave up 5 bases and J gave up 7 bases; unmatched junction bases: 7. The CDR3 sequence is 15 residues long. This CDR3 is CASSFRQGSNSPLHF. As DNA, the CDR3 is TGTGCCAGTAGTTTTCGACAGGGGTCCAATTCACCCCTCCACTTT.

The chain employs TRBV5-8 and TRBJ2-1; TRBD2 agrees at 14 bases. Germline CDR1 and CDR2: SGHTS and YDEGEE. With 4 bases clipped from V and 0 bases from J, the junction kept 6 bases outside the gene matches. This CDR3 has 18 residues. The CDR3 DNA reads TGTGCCAGCAGCGAGGGACTAGCGGGGGCACACTCCTACAATGAGCAGTTCTTC. It is translated as CASSEGLAGAHSYNEQFF.

This chain joins TRBV30 and TRBJ1-1; no clear D gene. Trimming pared 1 base from V and 4 bases from J, leaving 13 bases between. Germline CDR1 reads GTSNPN; CDR2 reads SVGIG (reference sequence). The CDR3 contains 14 residues. CDR3 sequence reads: CAWSGTLAGTEAFF. The CDR3 DNA follows: TGTGCCTGGAGTGGGACTCTTGCGGGCACTGAAGCTTTCTTT.

The rearrangement uses TRBV5-4 and TRBJ2-7; TRBD2 agrees at 10 bases. V lost 4 bases and J lost 2; bases outside the gene matches: 6. Germline V gene sequence: CDR1 SGHNT, CDR2 YYREEE (reference sequence). CDR3 size: 15 residues. The CDR3 coding sequence is TGTGCCAGCAGCATTAGCGGGGGGCCCCCCTACGAGCAGTACTTC. This sequence encodes CASSISGGPPYEQYF. Drawing the rest from reference TRBV5-4 and TRBJ2-7, the complete variable domain is ETGVTQSPTHLIKTRGQQVTLRCSSQSGHNTVSWYQQALGQGPQFIFQYYREEENGRGNFPPRFSGLQFPNYSSELNVNALELDDSALYLCASSISGGPPYEQYFGPGTRLTVT.

In this sample, this clone turned up a few times. The chain employs TRBV2 and TRBJ2-7; D gene ambiguous. The CDR3 has 13 residues. Germline V gene data show CDR1 as SNHLY and CDR2 as FYNNEI. The V gene lost 7 bases and the J gene lost 3 bases, with 13 bases spanning the gap. The CDR3 DNA reads TGTGCCAGCAAACCCCCTCCCTACTACGAGCAGTACTTC. It translates to CASKPPPYYEQYF. Together with reference TRBV2 and TRBJ2-7, the CDR3 gives the full variable domain: EPEVTQTPSHQVTQMGQEVILRCVPISNHLYFYWYRQILGQKVEFLVSFYNNEISEKSEIFDDQFSVERPDGSNFTLKIRSTKLEDSAMYFCASKPPPYYEQYFGPGTRLTVT.

The CDR3 DNA follows: TGTGCCACCAGCAGAGGAGGGACAGGGTACACCGGGGAGCTGTTTTTT. It codes for CATSRGGTGYTGELFF. This chain uses TRBV15 with TRBJ2-2; 9 bases match TRBD1. Trimming at V came to 1 base and at J to 3 bases, leaving 3 bases not matched to a gene. CDR3 length equals 16 residues. The germline V gene has CDR1 LNHNV and CDR2 YYDKDF (reference sequence).

The genes are TRBV4-3 and TRBJ1-2; D may be TRBD1 (5 bases). The CDR3 extends over 15 amino acids. Looked up from germline, CDR1 is LGHNA and CDR2 is YSLEER. The V and J ends lost 0 bases and 6 bases respectively, with 14 bases between them. The CDR3 is CASSQEGGIIDGYTF. DNA of the CDR3: TGCGCCAGCAGCCAAGAGGGGGGAATAATTGATGGCTACACCTTC.

This chain uses TRBV4-1 with TRBJ2-7; no firm D call. Germline V CDR1 and CDR2: MGHRA, YSYEKL. This CDR3 has 13 residues. The V end lost 3 bases, the J end lost 7 bases, and 13 bases lay between the germline ends. The DNA of the CDR3 is TGCGCCAGCAGCCACTTTTCACGCGAGGAGCAGTACTTC. Translated, it gives CASSHFSREEQYF.

The genes are TRBV18 and TRBJ2-2, with a tentative D call TRBD2 (7 bases). The germline gives CDR1 KGHSH, CDR2 LQKENI. This CDR3 contains 16 residues. V dropped 2 bases and J dropped 5 bases, with 15 bases sitting between them. The CDR3 DNA sequence: TGTGCCAGCTCACCAAACCCGGGGGGCCTTACCGGGGAGCTGTTTTTT. It codes for CASSPNPGGLTGELFF.

This sequence joins TRBV5-4 and TRBJ2-1; 8 nucleotides match TRBD2. Germline CDR1 and CDR2: SGHNT and YYREEE (reference sequence). The CDR3 sequence is 15 residues long. V dropped 4 bases and J dropped 8; count of bases not matched to a gene: 11. CDR3 protein: CASSPGGPRVDEQFF. CDR3 sequence (DNA): TGTGCCAGCAGCCCGGGAGGGCCCCGGGTGGATGAGCAGTTCTTC.

The chain links TRBV25-1 to TRBJ2-1; 12 positions agree with TRBD2. Per germline, CDR1 MGHDK and CDR2 SYGVNS. The length of the CDR3 is 15 residues. Losses at the gene ends were 3 bases for V and 5 bases for J; bases not matched to a gene: 2. The chain's CDR3 is CASSDLAGGDNEQFF. CDR3 coding DNA: TGTGCCAGCAGTGACCTAGCGGGGGGGGACAATGAGCAGTTCTTC.

The sample holds a few counts of this clone. The V and J genes are TRBV10-1 and TRBJ2-3, with 9 bases fitting TRBD2. This CDR3 has 18 residues. Germline assignment: CDR1 WNHNN and CDR2 SYGVQD (reference sequence). The J segment lost 1 base and the V segment lost 0 bases, leaving 8 bases of the junction unmatched. For the CDR3, the DNA is TGCGCCAGCAGTGAGTCGTTGGAGCGGGGGGAGGGCACAGATACGCAGTATTTT. It yields the protein CASSESLERGEGTDTQYF.

The chain uses TRBV11-2 and TRBJ2-5; 9 bases are shared with TRBD1. This CDR3 has 17 amino acids. CDR1 and CDR2 (germline): SGHAT, FQNNGV. V shed 1 base and J 2 bases; nucleotides not matched to a gene: 8. The CDR3 DNA is TGTGCCAGCAGCTTAGGGGTCGAGGGGACAGGGCAAGAGACCCAGTACTTC. As protein: CASSLGVEGTGQETQYF. Looking up the rest from reference TRBV11-2 and TRBJ2-5 gives the full variable domain: EAGVAQSPRYKIIEKRQSVAFWCNPISGHATLYWYQQILGQGPKLLIQFQNNGVVDDSQLPKDRFSAERLKGVDSTLKIQPAKLEDSAVYLCASSLGVEGTGQETQYFGPGTRLLVL.

The V call is TRBV10-3, the J call TRBJ2-7, with D hard to call. The CDR3 sequence is 12 residues long. V was shortened by 11 bases and J by 0 bases, with 11 bases between the two germline ends. The germline V gene encodes CDR1 ENHRY and CDR2 SYGVKD. As DNA, the CDR3 is TGTGCCGCCGGTCCTATCTCCTACGAGCAGTACTTC. This sequence encodes CAAGPISYEQYF.

J is TRBJ2-6 and V is TRBV4-1; TRBD2 aligns across 15 bases. Germline-derived CDR1 and CDR2 are MGHRA and YSYEKL. Losses at the gene ends were 4 bases for V and 4 bases for J; bases not matched to a gene: 5. This CDR3 comprises 18 residues. The CDR3 nucleotides read TGCGCCAGCAGCCCCGGACTAGCGGGGGGGCACGGGGCCAACGTCCTGACTTTC. Amino acid sequence: CASSPGLAGGHGANVLTF.